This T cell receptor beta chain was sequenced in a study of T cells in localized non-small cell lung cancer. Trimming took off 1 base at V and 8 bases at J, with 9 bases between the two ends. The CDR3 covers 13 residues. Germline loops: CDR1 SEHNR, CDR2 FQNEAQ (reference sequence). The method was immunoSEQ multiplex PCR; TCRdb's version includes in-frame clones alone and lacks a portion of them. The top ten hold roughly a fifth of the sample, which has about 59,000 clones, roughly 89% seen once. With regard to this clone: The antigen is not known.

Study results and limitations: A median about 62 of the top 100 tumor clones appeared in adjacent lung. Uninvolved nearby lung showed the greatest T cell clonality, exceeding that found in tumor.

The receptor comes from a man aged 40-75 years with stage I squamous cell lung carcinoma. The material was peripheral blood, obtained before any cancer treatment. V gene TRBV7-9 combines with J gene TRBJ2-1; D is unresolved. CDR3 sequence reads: CASSLGRTDEQFF. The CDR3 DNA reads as TGTGCCAGCAGCTTAGGTCGTACCGATGAGCAGTTCTTC.